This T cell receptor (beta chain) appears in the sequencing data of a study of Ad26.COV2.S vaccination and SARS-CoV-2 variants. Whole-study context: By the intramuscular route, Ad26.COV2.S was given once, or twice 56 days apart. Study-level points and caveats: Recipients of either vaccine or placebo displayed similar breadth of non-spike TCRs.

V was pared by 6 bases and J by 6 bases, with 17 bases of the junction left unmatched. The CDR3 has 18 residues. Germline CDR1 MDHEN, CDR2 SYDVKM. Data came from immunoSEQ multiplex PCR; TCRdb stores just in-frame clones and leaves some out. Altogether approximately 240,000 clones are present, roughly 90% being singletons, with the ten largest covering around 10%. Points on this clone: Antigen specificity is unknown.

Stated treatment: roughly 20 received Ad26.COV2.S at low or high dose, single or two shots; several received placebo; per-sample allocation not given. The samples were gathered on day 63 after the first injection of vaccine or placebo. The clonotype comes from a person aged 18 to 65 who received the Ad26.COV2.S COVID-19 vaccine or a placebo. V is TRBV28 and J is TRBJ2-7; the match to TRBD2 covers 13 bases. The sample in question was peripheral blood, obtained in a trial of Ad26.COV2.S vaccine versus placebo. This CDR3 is CASSPPGLAGPILSEQYF. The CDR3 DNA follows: TGTGCCAGCAGCCCACCGGGACTAGCGGGGCCCATACTGAGCGAGCAGTACTTC.